The 23 T cell receptor beta chains listed next were all sequenced from one sample in a study of identical twins. TCRdb redid the calling of the 5' RACE reads with MiXCR, one entry per CDR3 protein. Of 690,000 or so distinct CDR3 sequences in the sample, around 5.7% were seen once. The sample consisted of naive T cells sorted from blood. These receptors all come from a man aged 18-30 years in good health.

DNA for the CDR3: TGCAGCGTTGAGGACAGAATCGAGCAGTTCTTC. Translation gives CSVEDRIEQFF. V usage is TRBV29-1 and J usage is TRBJ2-1; TRBD1 is a possible D gene (6 bases). The germline V and J ends were trimmed by 3 bases and 10 bases, with 10 bases remaining between them. This CDR3 contains 11 residues. Germline CDR1 and CDR2: SQVTM and ANQGSEA.

In this sample, this clonotype turned up many times. J is TRBJ2-7 and V is TRBV28, with 7 bases lining up with TRBD1. The CDR3 extends over 13 amino acids. Germline trimming cut 5 bases from V and 2 bases from J; bases unmatched to any gene: 3. Germline CDR1 and CDR2: MDHEN and SYDVKM. CDR3 in amino acids: CASSEGQTYEQYF. The CDR3 nucleotides are TGTGCCAGCAGTGAGGGACAGACCTACGAGCAGTACTTC.

The chain recombines TRBV15 with TRBJ1-5; perhaps TRBD1 as D (5 bases). Trimming pared 3 bases from V and 4 bases from J, leaving 13 bases between. CDR1 is LNHNV, CDR2 YYDKDF, per germline (reference sequence). The CDR3 sequence is 15 residues long. The CDR3 region is CATSSRDGKNQPQHF. For the CDR3, the DNA is TGTGCCACCAGCAGCCGGGACGGCAAAAATCAGCCCCAGCATTTT.

This chain joins TRBV24-1 and TRBJ1-5; unclear D gene. V was clipped by 2 bases and J by 9 bases, with 10 bases between them. The CDR3 consists of 13 residues. Germline V gene data show CDR1 as KGHDR and CDR2 as SFDVKD. Here the CDR3 reads CATSDSTLGPQHF. The CDR3 DNA reads TGTGCCACCAGTGATTCGACTCTTGGGCCCCAGCATTTT.

This clonotype was detected only a few times. This chain connects TRBV5-4 to TRBJ2-6, with 7 bases fitting TRBD2. Germline V lookup: CDR1 SGHNT, CDR2 YYREEE (reference sequence). This CDR3 has 19 amino acids. J lost 0 bases, V lost 3 bases, and 12 bases had no gene match. This CDR3 reads CASSWRPAGVYSGANVLTF. CDR3 sequence (DNA): TGTGCCAGCAGCTGGAGGCCGGCGGGAGTCTACTCTGGGGCCAACGTCCTGACTTTC.

This clonotype has just a few counts. The chain links TRBV24-1 to TRBJ2-1; TRBD2 agrees at 9 bases. The ends lost 4 bases at V and 5 bases at J; junction bases unmatched: 8. CDR3 size: 16 residues. Germline CDR1 and CDR2: KGHDR and SFDVKD. The chain's CDR3 is CATSDPGTSLDNEQFF. CDR3 DNA sequence: TGTGCCACCAGTGACCCCGGGACTAGCCTAGACAATGAGCAGTTCTTC.

This clonotype showed up many times. In nucleotides, the CDR3 is TGCAGCGTCCACCCGGGACCGAACACTGAAGCTTTCTTT. It yields the protein CSVHPGPNTEAFF. The V and J genes are TRBV29-1 and TRBJ1-1, with D tentatively TRBD1 (5 bases). The V gene lost 6 bases and the J gene lost 1 base, with 12 bases spanning the gap. The CDR3 has 13 residues. Germline V gene data show CDR1 as SQVTM and CDR2 as ANQGSEA.

This chain connects TRBV25-1 to TRBJ2-5, with a weak D call TRBD1 (5 bases). CDR3 length: 16 residues. Trimming left V 6 bases short and J 5 bases short, with 22 bases between. The V gene's germline CDR1 is MGHDK and CDR2 SYGVNS. CDR3 nucleotides: TGTGCCAGCAGAGCTTACAGGTTAGGAAGATCGGAGACCCAGTACTTC. The encoded protein is CASRAYRLGRSETQYF.

This clonotype was counted ten times or more. This chain joins TRBV7-8 and TRBJ2-5, with TRBD2 matching 9 bases. J lost 5 bases, V lost 0 bases, and 10 bases had no gene match. The CDR3 length is 17 residues. CDR1 is SGHVS, CDR2 FQNEAQ, per germline. CDR3 sequence: CASSLAELAGLWETQYF. The CDR3, as DNA: TGTGCCAGCAGCTTAGCGGAGCTAGCGGGACTGTGGGAGACCCAGTACTTC.

This clonotype was seen ten or more times. The rearrangement uses TRBV4-2 and TRBJ2-1, with TRBD2 identical over 14 bases. The length of the CDR3 is 16 residues. Looked up from germline, CDR1 is LGHNA and CDR2 is YNFKEQ. The junction had 2 bases not matched to a gene; V was cut back by 4 bases and J by 3 bases. CDR3 loop: CASSPGLAGDYNEQFF. DNA for the CDR3: TGTGCCAGCAGCCCGGGACTAGCGGGAGACTACAATGAGCAGTTCTTC.

In this sample, this clonotype turned up a few times. The genes are TRBV9 and TRBJ1-3, with a weak D call TRBD1 (6 bases). The CDR3 has 15 residues. Trimming took off 4 bases at V and 1 base at J, with 12 bases between the two ends. CDR1 SGDLS and CDR2 YYNGEE come from the germline V gene. The CDR3 loop reads CASSPGGGSGNTIYF. In nucleotides, the CDR3 is TGTGCCAGCAGCCCGGGAGGGGGATCTGGAAACACCATATATTTT.

This clonotype was observed at least ten times. The chain links TRBV20-1 to TRBJ2-3, with D maybe TRBD2 (5 bases). This CDR3 has 16 amino acids. Germline V gene sequence: CDR1 DFQATT, CDR2 SNEGSKA (reference sequence). V shed 0 bases and J shed 0 bases, with 13 bases lying between them. The CDR3 loop reads CSARDVRRTSTDTQYF. The DNA of the CDR3 is TGCAGTGCTAGAGATGTGAGGAGGACTAGCACAGATACGCAGTATTTT.

This clonotype was seen more than once but under ten times. V gene TRBV5-1 combines with J gene TRBJ2-2; 12 nucleotides line up with TRBD2. Per germline, CDR1 SGHRS and CDR2 YFSETQ. V trimming: 4 bases; J trimming: 5 bases; junction bases outside the gene matches: 9. This CDR3 region has 17 residues. CDR3 in DNA: TGCGCCAGCAGCCCACCGGGACTAGCGGGTTCTACCGGGGAGCTGTTTTTT. Its translation is CASSPPGLAGSTGELFF.

This clonotype was counted ten times or more. The V call is TRBV12-3 or TRBV12-4, the J call TRBJ2-5; D assignment may be TRBD1 or TRBD2 (5 bases each). The CDR3 is made up of 14 amino acids. V was cut by 4 bases and J by 2 bases, with 11 bases left in between. CDR3 amino acids: CASSSGTVQETQYF. CDR3 DNA sequence: TGTGCCAGCAGTTCGGGGACGGTACAAGAGACCCAGTACTTC.

The V call is TRBV12-3 or TRBV12-4, the J call TRBJ1-1; D gene unclear. V dropped 6 bases and J dropped 1 base, with 9 bases sitting between them. This CDR3 spans 13 amino acids. CDR3 DNA sequence: TGTGCCAGCAGGAGACTTGAGAACACTGAAGCTTTCTTT. Residues: CASRRLENTEAFF.

V and J are TRBV18 and TRBJ2-1; D not resolved. There are 13 residues in the CDR3. CDR1 and CDR2 from the germline V gene are KGHSH and LQKENI. Trimming removed 2 bases from V and 6 bases from J, with 8 bases in between. CDR3 loop: CASSPNGPNEQFF. The CDR3 coding sequence is TGTGCCAGCTCACCAAACGGACCCAATGAGCAGTTCTTC.

This chain links TRBV12-5 with TRBJ2-5; D gene unclear. Germline CDR1 LGHNT, CDR2 FRNRAP. V lost 3 bases to trimming and J lost 5 bases, with 7 bases between them. This CDR3 region has 12 residues. CDR3 in DNA: TGTGCTAGTGGTTTTAGAGATGAGACCCAGTACTTC. Amino acid sequence: CASGFRDETQYF.

In this sample, this clonotype turned up many times. This chain joins TRBV12-3 or TRBV12-4 and TRBJ2-7; TRBD1 agrees at 10 bases. This CDR3 has 14 residues. Trimming took 1 base from V and 9 from J; bases not matched to a gene: 6. The CDR3 region is CASSLGGTGAGQYV. The CDR3 coding sequence is TGTGCCAGCAGTTTAGGGGGGACAGGGGCGGGGCAGTACGTC.

This clonotype was counted at least ten times. The V call is TRBV5-1, the J call TRBJ2-1; D not certain. Germline CDR1 SGHRS, CDR2 YFSETQ. The CDR3 has 15 amino acids. V gave up 0 bases and J gave up 1 base, with 8 bases separating them. CDR3 loop: CASSLETTSYNEQFF. The CDR3, as DNA: TGCGCCAGCAGCTTGGAAACCACTTCCTACAATGAGCAGTTCTTC.

The rearrangement uses TRBV9 and TRBJ2-1; 7 nucleotides align to TRBD1. Germline CDR1 reads SGDLS; CDR2 reads YYNGEE. The ends lost 3 bases at V and 0 bases at J; junction bases unmatched: 6. This CDR3 is built from 16 residues. CDR3 sequence: CASSGTGPFSYNEQFF. As DNA, the CDR3 is TGTGCCAGCAGCGGGACAGGACCTTTCTCCTACAATGAGCAGTTCTTC. The whole variable domain, filled in from reference TRBV9 and TRBJ2-1, reads DSGVTQTPKHLITATGQRVTLRCSPRSGDLSVYWYQQSLDQGLQFLIQYYNGEERAKGNILERFSAQQFPDLHSELNLSSLELGDSALYFCASSGTGPFSYNEQFFGPGTRLTVL.

CDR3 residues: CASSPGTEGEQYV. CDR3 in DNA: TGCGCCAGCAGCCCCGGGACAGAGGGTGAGCAGTACGTC. V and J are TRBV5-1 and TRBJ2-7, with TRBD1 identical over 7 bases. The CDR3 is 13 residues long. CDR1 and CDR2 from the germline V gene are SGHRS and YFSETQ. Trimming cost V 4 bases and J 7 bases; bases outside gene matches: 8.

At least ten counts were recorded for this clonotype. The chain uses TRBV6-5 and TRBJ2-1; a weak D match, TRBD1 (6 bases). CDR3 length: 15 amino acids. The V gene lost 4 bases and the J gene lost 5 bases, with 15 bases spanning the gap. Looked up from germline, CDR1 is MNHEY and CDR2 is SVGAGI. CDR3 DNA sequence: TGTGCCAGCAGTTTTAGAGGGGGTATCAACAATGAGCAGTTCTTC. It yields the protein CASSFRGGINNEQFF.

This clonotype was recorded at least ten times. V gene TRBV20-1 combines with J gene TRBJ2-3, with a weak D call TRBD2 (5 bases). Trimming took 1 base from V and 3 from J, leaving 11 bases between them. Germline CDR1 DFQATT, CDR2 SNEGSKA (reference sequence). The CDR3 extends over 14 amino acids. Written as DNA, the CDR3 is TGCAGTGCTAGAGTGGCGGGTAGTACAGATACGCAGTATTTT. Amino acid sequence: CSARVAGSTDTQYF.